The TCR beta chain under discussion was sequenced for a study of vaccination effects on CD4 cells after COVID-19. Ahead of sequencing, the ViraFEST assay grew antigen-specific CD4+ T cells using viral peptide pools. Investigators separated out CD4+ T cells once 9 to 11 days of culture had passed. Negative nucleocapsid antibody tests before and after vaccination confirmed no previous SARS-CoV-2 infection. Some clones are missing from TCRdb's copy, which holds only in-frame ones; the method was immunoSEQ multiplex PCR. The sample comprises tens of thousands of clones, 75% to 85% of which are singletons, and approximately 6% rests with the top ten. Comment on this clone: Its target is not known.

V lost 1 base to trimming and J lost 5 bases, with 16 bases between them. Per germline, CDR1 SGHRS and CDR2 YFSETQ. The CDR3 consists of 15 residues. V gene TRBV5-1 combines with J gene TRBJ2-7, with D possibly called TRBD1 or TRBD2 (6 bases each). The receptor's source is a human donor who received a COVID-19 vaccine. The sequenced sample was CD4+ T cells from PBMCs cultured with HCoV-OC43 spike peptides, obtained before COVID-19 vaccination. This sample's subset: HCoV-OC43 spike overlapping peptide pool stimulation. The CDR3 loop reads CASSLRGASRDEQYV. In DNA, the CDR3 is TGCGCCAGCAGCTTGAGGGGGGCCAGTAGGGACGAGCAGTACGTC.